This paragraph covers one T cell receptor beta chain sequence. Its antigen is still unknown. Germline V gene data show CDR1 as MNHEY and CDR2 as SVGAGI. The CDR3 is 14 amino acids. With 2 bases clipped from V and 9 bases from J, the junction kept 6 bases outside the gene matches. The sample is drawn from a study of OX40 agonist ivuxolimab in advanced cancers. Study-level information: Participants, 70% to 90% male, averaged approximately 56 years of age, ranging from roughly 23 to 90. Study-wide results and limits: On average, CD8+ T cells had more expanded clones than CD4+. Certain nonresponders likewise exhibited a low normalized T-cell clonal expansion.

Sequenced by immunoSEQ multiplex PCR; TCRdb stores in-frame clones only, minus some. The table records some 80,000 clones, approximately 92% of them present only once. This receptor was taken from an adult with an advanced solid tumor such as melanoma, head and neck, liver or kidney cancer. The sequences come from CD4+ or CD8+ T cells sorted from blood, collected in a trial of the OX40 agonist ivuxolimab. The chain carries TRBV6-5 and TRBJ1-2; 10 nucleotides align to TRBD1. The CDR3 DNA sequence: TGTGCCAGCAGTTACCCAGACAGGGGGCATAGCTACACCTTC. It encodes CASSYPDRGHSYTF.